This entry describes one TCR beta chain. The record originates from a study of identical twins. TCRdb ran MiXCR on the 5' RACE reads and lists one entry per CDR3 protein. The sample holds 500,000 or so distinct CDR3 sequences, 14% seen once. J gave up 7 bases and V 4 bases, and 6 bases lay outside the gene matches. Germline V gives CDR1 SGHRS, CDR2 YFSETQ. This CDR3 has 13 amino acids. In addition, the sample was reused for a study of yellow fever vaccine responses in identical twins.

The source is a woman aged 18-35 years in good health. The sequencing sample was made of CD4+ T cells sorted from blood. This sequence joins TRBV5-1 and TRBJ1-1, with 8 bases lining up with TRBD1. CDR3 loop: CASSPQGQGEAFF. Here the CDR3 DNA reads TGCGCCAGCAGCCCACAAGGACAGGGTGAAGCTTTCTTT. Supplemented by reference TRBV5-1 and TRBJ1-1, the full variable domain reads KAGVTQTPRYLIKTRGQQVTLSCSPISGHRSVSWYQQTPGQGLQFLFEYFSETQRNKGNFPGRFSGRQFSNSRSEMNVSTLELGDSALYLCASSPQGQGEAFFGQGTRLTVV.